The 20 T cell receptor beta chains reported below all come from one sample, sequenced in a study of OX40 agonist ivuxolimab in advanced cancers. Profiled with immunoSEQ multiplex PCR; TCRdb holds only in-frame clones, not every one. The sample holds nearly 25,000 clones, around 79% seen once. Sequenced here: CD4+ or CD8+ T cells sorted from blood, sampled in a trial of the OX40 agonist ivuxolimab. Receptor source: an adult with an advanced solid tumor such as melanoma, head and neck, liver or kidney cancer.

The gene calls are TRBV7-3 and TRBJ1-2; weak D call: TRBD1 (5 bases). The CDR3 consists of 13 residues. Trimming left V 5 bases short and J 7 bases short, with 14 bases between. Germline-derived CDR1 and CDR2 are SGHTA and FQGTGA. The DNA for the CDR3 is TGTGCCAGCAGCCACGGGGGGGATCGTGGCTACACCTTC. Protein product: CASSHGGDRGYTF.

This clone was observed once. The CDR3 DNA reads as TGTGCCAGCAGCTTAGTAGGGTCTGAGCAGTACTTC. This sequence encodes CASSLVGSEQYF. The chain is built from TRBV7-9 and TRBJ2-7; D is unclear. Germline-derived CDR1 and CDR2 are SEHNR and FQNEAQ (reference sequence). Trimming shortened V by 1 base and J by 7 bases, and 8 bases separated the two germline ends. This CDR3 comprises 12 residues.

The chain is built from TRBV7-8 and TRBJ2-5; D is unclear. The germline V gene encodes CDR1 SGHVS and CDR2 FQNEAQ. V shed 1 base and J shed 2 bases, with 14 bases lying between them. This CDR3 has 16 amino acids. The DNA for the CDR3 is TGTGCCAGCAGCTTAGGTTATCGGTATCCACAAGAGACCCAGTACTTC. It translates to CASSLGYRYPQETQYF.

This rearrangement joins TRBV5-1 to TRBJ1-2, with D unclear. CDR1 and CDR2 (germline): SGHRS, YFSETQ. V gave up 3 bases and J gave up 0 bases, with 18 bases separating them. This CDR3 is 17 amino acids long. The CDR3 nucleotides are TGCGCCAGCAGCTCCGAGGGATCCCTAAATCCTAACTATGGCTACACCTTC. It is translated as CASSSEGSLNPNYGYTF. Combining the CDR3 with reference TRBV5-1 and TRBJ1-2 gives the whole variable domain KAGVTQTPRYLIKTRGQQVTLSCSPISGHRSVSWYQQTPGQGLQFLFEYFSETQRNKGNFPGRFSGRQFSNSRSEMNVSTLELGDSALYLCASSSEGSLNPNYGYTFGSGTRLTVV.

The chain combines TRBV2 with TRBJ2-1; D remains unclear. The CDR3 covers 14 residues. Germline-derived CDR1 and CDR2 are SNHLY and FYNNEI. Trimming cost V 8 bases and J 1 base, with 12 bases left between them. DNA of the CDR3: TGTGCCAGCTGCCGGGCAGTGTCCTACAATGAGCAGTTCTTC. It specifies CASCRAVSYNEQFF.

The chain carries TRBV30 and TRBJ1-1; D not certain. CDR1 and CDR2 (germline): GTSNPN, SVGIG (reference sequence). This CDR3 spans 14 amino acids. V lost 0 bases to trimming and J lost 0 bases, with 8 bases between them. The CDR3 DNA is TGTGCCTGGAGTGTTCGGGTTTTGAACACTGAAGCTTTCTTT. This encodes CAWSVRVLNTEAFF.

This clone turned up a few times. This chain uses TRBV5-4 with TRBJ2-2; 7 bases align to TRBD1. Germline CDR1 SGHNT, CDR2 YYREEE (reference sequence). V was clipped by 3 bases and J by 0 bases; unmatched bases: 5. The CDR3 runs 16 residues. The CDR3 region is CASSSLTGTNTGELFF. The CDR3 bases are TGTGCCAGCAGCTCATTGACAGGGACGAACACCGGGGAGCTGTTTTTT. The complete variable domain, with remaining parts taken from reference TRBV5-4 and TRBJ2-2, reads ETGVTQSPTHLIKTRGQQVTLRCSSQSGHNTVSWYQQALGQGPQFIFQYYREEENGRGNFPPRFSGLQFPNYSSELNVNALELDDSALYLCASSSLTGTNTGELFFGEGSRLTVL.

This clone turned up a few times. This chain links TRBV5-3 with TRBJ2-7; D may be TRBD1 or TRBD2 (5 bases each). TRBV5-3 is an open reading frame, and its role is uncertain. The CDR3 has 13 amino acids. V lost 4 bases and J 4 bases, leaving 12 bases between the germline ends. CDR3 in DNA: TGTGCCAGAAGCAAGGGACGGAGATACGAGCAGTACTTC. It is translated as CARSKGRRYEQYF.

J is TRBJ1-2 and V is TRBV28; 11 bases are shared with TRBD1. The CDR3 has 18 amino acids. Trimming removed 10 bases from V and 2 bases from J; junction bases left unmatched: 18. CDR1 and CDR2 from the germline V gene are MDHEN and SYDVKM. CDR3 loop: CATTNRLGTGGTNYGYTF. The CDR3 DNA is TGTGCCACCACAAACCGACTCGGGACAGGGGGTACAAACTATGGCTACACCTTC.

This clone occurred once. V is TRBV11-3 and J is TRBJ2-3; TRBD1 agrees at 9 bases. V was pared by 5 bases and J by 2 bases, with 8 bases of the junction left unmatched. The CDR3 spans 16 residues. Germline assignment: CDR1 SGHNT and CDR2 YENEEA. For the CDR3, the DNA is TGTGCCAGCAGCCCGGGACAGGGCTGGGACACAGATACGCAGTATTTT. As protein: CASSPGQGWDTDTQYF.

The chain carries TRBV4-2 and TRBJ1-5; D not resolved. From germline, CDR1 is LGHNA and CDR2 YNFKEQ. Trimming stripped 0 bases from V and 6 bases from J, with 12 bases between. CDR3 length: 15 amino acids. CDR3 sequence (DNA): TGTGCCAGCAGCCAAGATAGAGGGCACGGTCAGCCCCAGCATTTT. Translated, it gives CASSQDRGHGQPQHF.

J is TRBJ2-7 and V is TRBV7-9; 10 nucleotides align to TRBD1. From germline, CDR1 is SEHNR and CDR2 FQNEAQ (reference sequence). Trimming took 8 bases from V and 2 from J; bases not matched to a gene: 3. CDR3 length equals 13 residues. CDR3 loop: CASGGQGAYEQYF. CDR3 DNA: TGTGCCAGCGGCGGACAGGGGGCCTACGAGCAGTACTTC.

V is TRBV30 and J is TRBJ1-2; TRBD1 matches at 9 bases. Germline loops: CDR1 GTSNPN, CDR2 SVGIG (reference sequence). This CDR3 comprises 14 residues. The junction had 10 bases not matched to a gene; V was cut back by 5 bases and J by 6 bases. The CDR3 region has the DNA TGTGCCTGGGGCTTCCCCGGGACAGGGAATGGCTACACCTTC. The encoded protein is CAWGFPGTGNGYTF. The variable domain in full, with the rest retrieved from reference TRBV30 and TRBJ1-2, is SQTIHQWPATLVQPVGSPLSLECTVEGTSNPNLYWYRQAAGRGLQLLFYSVGIGQISSEVPQNLSASRPQDRQFILSSKKLLLSDSGFYLCAWGFPGTGNGYTFGSGTRLTVV.

This clone was picked up a small number of times. The DNA of the CDR3 is TGTGCCAGCAGTTTATCTCCCTCGACAGCTTTCTATGGCTACACCTTC. Translating gives CASSLSPSTAFYGYTF. J is TRBJ1-2 and V is TRBV27; weak D call: TRBD1 (5 bases). The CDR3 loop spans 16 amino acids. Germline V gene data show CDR1 as MNHEY and CDR2 as SMNVEV (reference sequence). V lost 0 bases, J lost 4 bases, and 15 bases lay in between.

The rearrangement links TRBV11-1 to TRBJ2-2; D may be TRBD1 (6 bases). This CDR3 has 15 amino acids. V was pared by 5 bases and J by 0 bases, with 10 bases between. Looked up from germline, CDR1 is SGHAT and CDR2 is FQDESV (reference sequence). In DNA, the CDR3 is TGTGCCAGCAGCCACAGGGTAACGAACACCGGGGAGCTGTTTTTT. Its protein product is CASSHRVTNTGELFF.

The genes are TRBV30 and TRBJ2-6; maybe TRBD1 (5 bases). Trimming took 2 bases from V and 0 from J, leaving 5 bases between them. In germline, CDR1 is GTSNPN, CDR2 SVGIG (reference sequence). The CDR3 length is 14 residues. The CDR3 region is CAWSQGSGANVLTF. The CDR3 nucleotides read TGTGCCTGGAGTCAGGGCTCTGGGGCCAACGTCCTGACTTTC.

The J gene is TRBJ2-2, the V gene TRBV2; 8 bases align to TRBD1. V lost 5 bases, J lost 4 bases, and 6 bases stayed unmatched. The CDR3 is 15 residues long. Germline assignment: CDR1 SNHLY and CDR2 FYNNEI. The CDR3 coding sequence is TGTGCCAGCAGTCCCGGACAGGGTTTCACCGGGGAGCTGTTTTTT. Residues: CASSPGQGFTGELFF.

The chain is built from TRBV9 and TRBJ2-2, with D perhaps TRBD2 (5 bases). The V gene's germline CDR1 is SGDLS and CDR2 YYNGEE. The CDR3 spans 14 residues. Trimming took off 0 bases at V and 5 bases at J, with 8 bases between the two ends. For the CDR3, the DNA is TGTGCCAGCAGCGTAGGGCCGGGGACCGGGGAGCTGTTTTTT. Its translation is CASSVGPGTGELFF.

This sequence joins TRBV19 and TRBJ2-7, with TRBD1 matching over 11 bases. The V segment lost 1 base and the J segment 7 bases; nucleotides outside the gene matches: 9. The CDR3 consists of 16 residues. CDR1 and CDR2 (germline): LNHDA, SQIVND (reference sequence). The DNA of the CDR3 is TGTGCCAGTAGTATAGTCTCCGGACAGGGGGCTTTAGAGCAGTACTTC. It translates to CASSIVSGQGALEQYF.

The V gene is TRBV7-8, the J gene TRBJ2-7; TRBD1 might be the D (5 bases). The CDR3 runs 14 residues. Germline V CDR1 and CDR2: SGHVS, FQNEAQ. V shed 4 bases and J shed 1 base, with 11 bases lying between them. The CDR3 DNA reads as TGTGCCAGCAGCTCTCAGGGTGGTTCCTACGAGCAGTACTTC. This translates into CASSSQGGSYEQYF.